Following are 5 T cell receptor beta chains from one sample sequenced in a study of blood T cell repertoires in COVID-19. Produced via immunoSEQ multiplex PCR; TCRdb's table is partial and in-frame only. The sample carries about 250,000 clones, roughly 83% recorded once. Sequencing used peripheral blood. These TCRs come from a man of 80 years or more with acute or convalescent COVID-19.

The chain recombines TRBV11-2 with TRBJ2-7; D unresolved. The length of the CDR3 is 12 residues. Between the trimmed V and J ends, which lost 5 bases and 2 bases, there was a span of 7 bases. Looked up from germline, CDR1 is SGHAT and CDR2 is FQNNGV. CDR3 loop: CASSPFAYEQYF. In DNA, the CDR3 is TGTGCCAGCAGCCCCTTTGCCTACGAGCAGTACTTC.

This clone was recorded once. The CDR3 is CASSPRSRGINEKLFF. As DNA, the CDR3 is TGTGCCAGCTCACCCCGTTCAAGGGGGATTAATGAAAAACTGTTTTTT. The chain links TRBV18 to TRBJ1-4; D may be TRBD1 (6 bases). V was pared by 3 bases and J by 4 bases, with 15 bases between. Germline V gives CDR1 KGHSH, CDR2 LQKENI. The CDR3 spans 16 residues. The full variable domain, rest sourced from reference TRBV18 and TRBJ1-4, is NAGVMQNPRHLVRRRGQEARLRCSPMKGHSHVYWYRQLPEEGLKFMVYLQKENIIDESGMPKERFSAEFPKEGPSILRIQQVVRGDSAAYFCASSPRSRGINEKLFFGSGTQLSVL.

This rearrangement joins TRBV5-1 to TRBJ1-1; TRBD1 agrees at 7 bases. The CDR3 totals 14 residues. Germline V lookup: CDR1 SGHRS, CDR2 YFSETQ. Trimming removed 3 bases from V and 4 bases from J; junction bases left unmatched: 6. Written as DNA, the CDR3 is TGCGCCAGCAGCTACAGGGGAGAGGGCACTGAAGCTTTCTTT. Amino acids: CASSYRGEGTEAFF.

The CDR3 loop is CASSLRGGVYGYTF. DNA for the CDR3: TGTGCCAGCAGTTTACGAGGGGGCGTCTATGGCTACACCTTC. J is TRBJ1-2 and V is TRBV27; TRBD1 agrees at 7 bases. The CDR3 loop spans 14 amino acids. V lost 2 bases to trimming and J lost 4 bases; unmatched junction nucleotides: 4. The germline gives CDR1 MNHEY, CDR2 SMNVEV (reference sequence).

This clone is a singleton in its sample. The V call is TRBV4-1, the J call TRBJ1-5, with TRBD1 matching over 7 bases. CDR1 is MGHRA, CDR2 YSYEKL, per germline. V lost 4 bases to trimming and J lost 5 bases; unmatched junction nucleotides: 2. This CDR3 spans 13 amino acids. CDR3 DNA: TGCGCCAGCAGCCGGGACAGCGATCAGCCCCAGCATTTT. It codes for CASSRDSDQPQHF.